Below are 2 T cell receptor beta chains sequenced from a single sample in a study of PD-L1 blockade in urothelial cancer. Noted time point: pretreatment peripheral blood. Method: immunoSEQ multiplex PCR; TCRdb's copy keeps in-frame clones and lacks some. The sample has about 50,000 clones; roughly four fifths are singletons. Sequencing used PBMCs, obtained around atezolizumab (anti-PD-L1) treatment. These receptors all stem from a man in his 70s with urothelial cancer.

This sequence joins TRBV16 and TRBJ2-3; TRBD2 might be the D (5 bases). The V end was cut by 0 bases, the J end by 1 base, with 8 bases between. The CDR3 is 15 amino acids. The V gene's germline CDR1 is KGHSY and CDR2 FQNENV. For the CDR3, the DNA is TGTGCCAGCAGCCAATCGAGGCGGGGCACAGATACGCAGTATTTT. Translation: CASSQSRRGTDTQYF.

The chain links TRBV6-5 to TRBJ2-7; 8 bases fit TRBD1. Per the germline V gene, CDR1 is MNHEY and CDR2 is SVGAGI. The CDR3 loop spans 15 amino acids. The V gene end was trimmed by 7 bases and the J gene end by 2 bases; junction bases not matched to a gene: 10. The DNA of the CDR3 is TGTGCCAGCAAGGGGCCAGGGACAGGCGCCTACGAGCAGTACTTC. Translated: CASKGPGTGAYEQYF.